This entry lists 27 T cell receptor beta chains sequenced from one sample in a study of cytomegalovirus exposure and HLA in healthy donors. The PCR used 60 Vbeta and 13 Jbeta primers. Assay: immunoSEQ multiplex PCR; the TCRdb copy retains only in-frame clones and omits some. Here the sample spans roughly 120,000 clones, 76% being singletons. Specimen: PBMCs. These receptors came from a man between 50 and 59 years old in good health and CMV-seronegative.

This rearrangement joins TRBV4-1 to TRBJ2-2, with D perhaps matching TRBD1 (6 bases). The CDR3 loop spans 16 amino acids. Germline V gene data show CDR1 as MGHRA and CDR2 as YSYEKL. The ends were cut back, 0 bases at V and 4 bases at J, with 12 bases in the middle. The CDR3 DNA reads TGCGCCAGCAGCCAAGATTCCCTAGGGGGCACCGGGGAGCTGTTTTTT. It codes for CASSQDSLGGTGELFF.

J is TRBJ1-1 and V is TRBV6-5; no clear D gene. The CDR3 loop spans 13 amino acids. V dropped 0 bases and J dropped 2 bases, with 4 bases sitting between them. Germline values: CDR1 MNHEY, CDR2 SVGAGI. The CDR3 DNA reads as TGTGCCAGCAGTTACTCGCTAAACACTGAAGCTTTCTTT. Encoded protein: CASSYSLNTEAFF.

This clone was counted between two and nine times. The rearrangement joins TRBV6-4 to TRBJ2-5, with 7 bases fitting TRBD1. CDR3 size: 15 residues. The germline CDR1 and CDR2 sequences are MRHNA and SNTAGT. Trimming at V came to 2 bases and at J to 1 base, leaving 4 bases not matched to a gene. CDR3 sequence (DNA): TGTGCCAGCAGTGACGCAAGACAGGGCCAAGAGACCCAGTACTTC. This sequence encodes CASSDARQGQETQYF.

In nucleotides, the CDR3 is TGCGCCAGCAGCCAAGATCCAGGGCTAAGCGAAAAACTGTTTTTT. Translated: CASSQDPGLSEKLFF. The chain links TRBV4-1 to TRBJ1-4, with D perhaps matching TRBD1 (5 bases). The CDR3 is made up of 15 amino acids. Trimming stripped 0 bases from V and 8 bases from J, with 13 bases between. The germline V gene has CDR1 MGHRA and CDR2 YSYEKL.

CDR3: CASSGVIGGGSETQYF. The DNA of the CDR3 is TGTGCCAGCAGCGGGGTGATAGGAGGGGGCTCAGAGACCCAGTACTTC. The J gene is TRBJ2-5, the V gene TRBV2; a possible D gene is TRBD1 (7 bases). V was cut by 6 bases and J by 4 bases, with 21 bases left in between. The germline V gene encodes CDR1 SNHLY and CDR2 FYNNEI. There are 16 residues in the CDR3.

The chain links TRBV19 to TRBJ2-1; maybe TRBD1 (5 bases). This CDR3 contains 16 residues. V was cut by 5 bases and J by 0 bases, with 14 bases left in between. Germline assignment: CDR1 LNHDA and CDR2 SQIVND (reference sequence). The CDR3 is CASSLLDIRSYNEQFF. CDR3 nucleotide sequence: TGTGCCAGTAGTCTTTTGGACATTCGCTCCTACAATGAGCAGTTCTTC.

V is TRBV5-4 and J is TRBJ1-2; TRBD1 aligns across 7 bases. The V gene's germline CDR1 is SGHNT and CDR2 YYREEE (reference sequence). The trim removed 4 bases at V and 2 bases at J, leaving 5 bases unmatched. CDR3 size: 14 residues. The CDR3 DNA reads as TGTGCCAGCAGCCCGGAGGACAGGAACTATGGCTACACCTTC. It encodes CASSPEDRNYGYTF.

This clone was picked up one time. This chain uses TRBV14 with TRBJ1-1, with D possibly being TRBD1 (6 bases). CDR3 length equals 15 residues. Trimming took 3 bases from V and 0 from J, leaving 11 bases between them. CDR1 and CDR2 (germline): SGHDN, FVKESK. The CDR3 loop is CASSQTTGMNTEAFF. CDR3 sequence (DNA): TGTGCCAGCAGCCAGACCACAGGGATGAACACTGAAGCTTTCTTT.

The gene calls are TRBV9 and TRBJ2-2, with 12 bases aligning to TRBD2. Germline CDR1 SGDLS, CDR2 YYNGEE. Losses at the gene ends were 2 bases for V and 6 bases for J; bases not matched to a gene: 5. The CDR3 has 16 amino acids. CDR3 in amino acids: CASSVEGLAGSGELFF. The CDR3 DNA is TGTGCCAGCAGCGTGGAAGGACTAGCGGGGTCCGGGGAGCTGTTTTTT.

The chain is built from TRBV19 and TRBJ2-3, with D possibly matching TRBD2 (6 bases). Germline loops: CDR1 LNHDA, CDR2 SQIVND (reference sequence). The CDR3 has 15 residues. V was cut by 6 bases and J by 4 bases, with 17 bases left in between. The CDR3 loop reads CASSPGRGRSDTQYF. CDR3 DNA sequence: TGTGCCAGTAGCCCCGGCCGGGGGAGGTCAGATACGCAGTATTTT.

In regard to this clone: The junction and the germline gene differ at one end; a read error may be behind it. The chain couples TRBV7-9 to TRBJ1-2; 10 nucleotides align to TRBD1. Germline CDR1 SEHNR, CDR2 FQNEAQ (reference sequence). The CDR3 is 16 residues long. In DNA, the CDR3 is TGTTCCAGCAGCTCACAACCGACAGGGGGCGCGGGTGGCTACACCTTC. Translated: CSSSSQPTGGAGGYTF. Looking up the rest from reference TRBV7-9 and TRBJ1-2 gives the full variable domain: DTGVSQNPRHKITKRGQNVTFRCDPISEHNRLYWYRQTLGQGPEFLTYFQNEAQLEKSRLLSDRFSAERPKGSFSTLEIQRTEQGDSAMYLCSSSSQPTGGAGGYTFGSGTRLTVV.

The chain is built from TRBV7-9 and TRBJ2-7, with D possibly matching TRBD2 (6 bases). The CDR3 length is 15 residues. The V gene lost 5 bases and the J gene lost 0 bases, with 14 bases spanning the gap. Per germline, CDR1 SEHNR and CDR2 FQNEAQ (reference sequence). CDR3 nucleotides: TGTGCCAGCAGCCTTAGCGGAGGGATCTCCTACGAGCAGTACTTC. This translates into CASSLSGGISYEQYF.

In the case of this clone: An end of the junction does not agree with germline; a read error may underlie this. The chain joins TRBV7-9 to TRBJ1-2; TRBD1 aligns across 7 bases. Germline assignment: CDR1 SEHNR and CDR2 FQNEAQ (reference sequence). The CDR3 has 15 residues. The CDR3 DNA reads as TGTTCCAGCAGCTTCGGACAGGCCGCTAACTATGGCTACACCTTC. It codes for CSSSFGQAANYGYTF.

The genes are TRBV28 and TRBJ2-3, with D possibly being TRBD1 (5 bases). With 6 bases removed from V and 1 base from J, the gap between germline ends came to 14 bases. CDR1 and CDR2 (germline): MDHEN, SYDVKM. The CDR3 totals 15 residues. The CDR3 sequence: CASSPSLGGTDTQYF. The CDR3 bases are TGTGCCAGCAGCCCCTCGCTAGGGGGCACAGATACGCAGTATTTT. The full variable domain, with the rest looked up from reference TRBV28 and TRBJ2-3, is DVKVTQSSRYLVKRTGEKVFLECVQDMDHENMFWYRQDPGLGLRLIYFSYDVKMKEKGDIPEGYSVSREKKERFSLILESASTNQTSMYLCASSPSLGGTDTQYFGPGTRLTVL.

The chain couples TRBV6-5 to TRBJ2-7; 7 bases match TRBD1. Germline-derived CDR1 and CDR2 are MNHEY and SVGAGI. This CDR3 is built from 13 residues. Trimming removed 5 bases from V and 3 bases from J; junction bases left unmatched: 4. CDR3 in DNA: TGTGCCAGCAGTCCGACAGGGTACTACGAGCAGTACGTC. It translates to CASSPTGYYEQYV.

V usage is TRBV10-2 and J usage is TRBJ1-1; the D is unclear. The CDR3 is 12 residues long. V was clipped by 6 bases and J by 6 bases, with 11 bases between them. Germline assignment: CDR1 WSHSY and CDR2 SAAADI. In DNA, the CDR3 is TGCGCCAGCAGGATGGAGTTGGCTGAAGCTTTCTTT. Translating it yields CASRMELAEAFF.

The rearrangement joins TRBV11-2 to TRBJ2-1, with 8 bases aligning to TRBD2. The CDR3 is 13 amino acids. J gave up 9 bases and V 5 bases, and 6 bases lay outside the gene matches. The germline V gene encodes CDR1 SGHAT and CDR2 FQNNGV. The CDR3 region is CASSPSREGEQFF. The CDR3 DNA reads as TGTGCCAGCAGCCCCTCCCGGGAGGGTGAGCAGTTCTTC.

This chain joins TRBV29-1 and TRBJ1-5; 7 bases align to TRBD1. The CDR3 covers 14 residues. The germline CDR1 and CDR2 sequences are SQVTM and ANQGSEA. The V gene end was trimmed by 4 bases and the J gene end by 3 bases; junction bases not matched to a gene: 6. The CDR3 DNA reads TGCAGCGTTGCTTTTGGACAGGCCAATCAGCCCCAGCATTTT. Translating gives CSVAFGQANQPQHF.

The chain joins TRBV5-1 to TRBJ1-2, with TRBD1 matching over 7 bases. This CDR3 spans 14 amino acids. With 4 bases clipped from V and 0 bases from J, the junction kept 3 bases outside the gene matches. The V gene's germline CDR1 is SGHRS and CDR2 YFSETQ. The CDR3 sequence: CASSTGTANYGYTF. CDR3 DNA sequence: TGCGCCAGCAGCACAGGGACAGCTAACTATGGCTACACCTTC.

The chain has TRBV10-1 and TRBJ2-2; D ambiguous. This CDR3 has 14 amino acids. The V gene lost 2 bases and the J gene lost 2 bases, with 6 bases spanning the gap. Per germline, CDR1 WNHNN and CDR2 SYGVQD (reference sequence). The CDR3 protein is CASSETANTGELFF. Here the CDR3 DNA reads TGCGCCAGCAGTGAGACAGCCAACACCGGGGAGCTGTTTTTT.

Concerning this clone itself: Other DNA sequences of this sample code for an identical CDR3. The V gene is TRBV25-1, the J gene TRBJ1-1; TRBD1 aligns across 7 bases. Per germline, CDR1 MGHDK and CDR2 SYGVNS. The CDR3 consists of 11 residues. The junction had 5 bases not matched to a gene; V was cut back by 6 bases and J by 10 bases. CDR3 residues: CASSKGARAFF. In nucleotides, the CDR3 is TGTGCCAGCAGCAAGGGGGCCAGAGCTTTCTTT.

The J gene is TRBJ2-7, the V gene TRBV2; 13 bases fit TRBD2. The V segment lost 5 bases and the J segment 3 bases; nucleotides outside the gene matches: 10. This CDR3 is built from 17 residues. The V gene's germline CDR1 is SNHLY and CDR2 FYNNEI. The DNA for the CDR3 is TGTGCCAGCAGTCGACTAGCGGGGGGCACTTTTAACTACGAGCAGTACTTC. As protein: CASSRLAGGTFNYEQYF.

The rearrangement links TRBV19 to TRBJ1-6, with TRBD1 matching over 9 bases. This CDR3 comprises 17 residues. Germline loops: CDR1 LNHDA, CDR2 SQIVND (reference sequence). J lost 3 bases, V lost 5 bases, and 8 bases had no gene match. This chain's CDR3 is CASSPRTGVGYNSPLHF. The CDR3 region has the DNA TGTGCCAGTAGTCCCAGGACAGGGGTTGGCTATAATTCACCCCTCCACTTT.

CDR3 bases: TGCGCCAGCAGCTTGGTAACGAGCAAATTCGATGAGCAGTTCTTC. This codes for CASSLVTSKFDEQFF. This rearrangement joins TRBV5-1 to TRBJ2-1; D unresolved. Trimming took 0 bases from V and 8 from J, leaving 15 bases between them. This CDR3 is built from 15 residues. The germline CDR1 and CDR2 sequences are SGHRS and YFSETQ.

This clone was observed a handful of times. The V and J genes are TRBV15 and TRBJ2-7; D is unresolved. CDR1 and CDR2 (germline): LNHNV, YYDKDF (reference sequence). The CDR3 contains 13 residues. Trimming left V 0 bases short and J 2 bases short, with 5 bases between. CDR3 residues: CATSRDGAYEQYV. The CDR3 bases are TGTGCCACCAGCAGAGACGGAGCCTACGAGCAGTACGTC.

The genes are TRBV19 and TRBJ1-4, with D perhaps matching TRBD1 (5 bases). CDR3 length equals 15 residues. The V gene's germline CDR1 is LNHDA and CDR2 SQIVND (reference sequence). The germline V and J ends were trimmed by 5 bases and 4 bases, with 14 bases remaining between them. CDR3: CASSAHQGGNEKLFF. CDR3 nucleotide sequence: TGTGCCAGTAGTGCCCACCAGGGAGGTAATGAAAAACTGTTTTTT.

The CDR3 sequence is CASSIQGGRANEKLFF. CDR3 bases: TGTGCCAGCAGCATTCAGGGGGGCCGAGCTAATGAAAAACTGTTTTTT. The chain joins TRBV5-4 to TRBJ1-4; 7 bases map to TRBD1. The CDR3 is 16 residues long. J gave up 3 bases and V 4 bases, and 9 bases lay outside the gene matches. The germline gives CDR1 SGHNT, CDR2 YYREEE (reference sequence).